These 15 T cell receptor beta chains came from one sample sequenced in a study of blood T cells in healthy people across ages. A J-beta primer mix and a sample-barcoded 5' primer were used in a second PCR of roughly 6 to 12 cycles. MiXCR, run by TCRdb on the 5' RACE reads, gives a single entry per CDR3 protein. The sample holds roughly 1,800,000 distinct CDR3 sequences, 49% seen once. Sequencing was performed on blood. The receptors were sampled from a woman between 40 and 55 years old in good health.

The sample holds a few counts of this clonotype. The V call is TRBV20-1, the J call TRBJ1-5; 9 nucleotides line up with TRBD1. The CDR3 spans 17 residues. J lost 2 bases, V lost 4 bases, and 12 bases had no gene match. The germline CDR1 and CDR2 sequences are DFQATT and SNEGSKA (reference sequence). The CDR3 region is CSAILRTGAAGNQPQHF. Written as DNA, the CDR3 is TGCAGTGCTATCCTACGGACAGGGGCTGCGGGCAATCAGCCCCAGCATTTT.

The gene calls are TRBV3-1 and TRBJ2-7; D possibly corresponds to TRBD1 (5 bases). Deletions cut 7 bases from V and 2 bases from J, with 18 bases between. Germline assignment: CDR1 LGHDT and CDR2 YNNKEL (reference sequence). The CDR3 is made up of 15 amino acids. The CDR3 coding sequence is TGTGCCAGCACCTCCGTCAGTAGGGGAACCTACGAGCAGTACTTC. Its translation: CASTSVSRGTYEQYF.

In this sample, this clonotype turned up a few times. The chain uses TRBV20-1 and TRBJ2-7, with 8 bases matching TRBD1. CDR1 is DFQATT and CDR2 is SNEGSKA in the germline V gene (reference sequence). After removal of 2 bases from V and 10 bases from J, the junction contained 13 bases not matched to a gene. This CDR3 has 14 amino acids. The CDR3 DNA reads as TGCAGTGCTAGACCCTTTGACAGGGGATCCCTCCAGTACTTC. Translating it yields CSARPFDRGSLQYF.

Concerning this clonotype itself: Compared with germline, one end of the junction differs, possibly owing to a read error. The CDR3 protein is CTSSQDNVGGAGDTQYF. DNA for the CDR3: TGTACCAGCAGCCAAGATAATGTCGGGGGGGCTGGAGATACGCAGTATTTT. V usage is TRBV4-2 and J usage is TRBJ2-3, with 8 positions matching TRBD2. The CDR3 consists of 17 residues. Germline V gene lookup returns CDR1 LGHNA and CDR2 YNFKEQ.

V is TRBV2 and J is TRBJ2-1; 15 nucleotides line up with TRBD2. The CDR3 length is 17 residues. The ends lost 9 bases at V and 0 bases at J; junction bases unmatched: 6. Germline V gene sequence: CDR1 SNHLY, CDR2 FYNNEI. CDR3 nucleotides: TGTGCCAGATCGGGACTAGCGGGGGGTAGCTCCTACAATGAGCAGTTCTTC. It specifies CARSGLAGGSSYNEQFF.

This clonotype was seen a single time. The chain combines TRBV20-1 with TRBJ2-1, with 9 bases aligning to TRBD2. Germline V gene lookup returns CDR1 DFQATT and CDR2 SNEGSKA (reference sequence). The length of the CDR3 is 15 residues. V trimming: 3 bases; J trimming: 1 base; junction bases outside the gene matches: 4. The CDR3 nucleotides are TGCAGTGCTAGGCGGGGGGGCCCATCCTACAATGAGCAGTTCTTC. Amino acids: CSARRGGPSYNEQFF.

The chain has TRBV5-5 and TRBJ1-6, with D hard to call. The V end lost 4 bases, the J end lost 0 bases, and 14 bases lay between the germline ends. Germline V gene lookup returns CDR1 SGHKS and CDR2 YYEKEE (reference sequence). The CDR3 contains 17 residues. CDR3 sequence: CASSPLRQSSYNSPLHF. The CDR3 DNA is TGTGCCAGCAGCCCCCTTCGGCAAAGCTCCTATAATTCACCCCTCCACTTT.

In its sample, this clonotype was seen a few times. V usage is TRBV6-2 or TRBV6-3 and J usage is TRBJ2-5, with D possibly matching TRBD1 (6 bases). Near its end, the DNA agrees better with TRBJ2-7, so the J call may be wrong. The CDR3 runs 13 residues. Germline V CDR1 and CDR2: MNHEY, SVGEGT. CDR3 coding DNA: TGTGCCAGCACCGAGACAGGATTCGGCGAGCAGTACTTC. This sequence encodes CASTETGFGEQYF.

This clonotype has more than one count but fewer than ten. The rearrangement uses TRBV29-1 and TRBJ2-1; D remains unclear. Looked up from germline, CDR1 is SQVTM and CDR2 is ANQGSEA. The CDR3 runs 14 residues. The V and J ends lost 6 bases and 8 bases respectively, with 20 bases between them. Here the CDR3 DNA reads TGCAGCGTGGAGACGGTGGGATTGACTTATGAGCAGTTCTTC. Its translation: CSVETVGLTYEQFF.

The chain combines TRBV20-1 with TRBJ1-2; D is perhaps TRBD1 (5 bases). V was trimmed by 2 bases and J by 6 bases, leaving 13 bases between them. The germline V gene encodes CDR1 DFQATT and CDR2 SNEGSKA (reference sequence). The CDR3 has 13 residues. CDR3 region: CSARHLQGHGYTF. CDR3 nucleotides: TGCAGTGCTAGACATCTTCAGGGCCATGGCTACACCTTC.

CDR3 sequence: CASSPRRVLIEQFF. CDR3 bases: TGTGCCAGCAGCCCAAGGCGGGTTCTCATCGAGCAGTTCTTC. The V and J genes are TRBV28 and TRBJ2-1, with D perhaps matching TRBD2 (5 bases). The CDR3 runs 14 residues. Germline CDR1 is MDHEN and CDR2 is SYDVKM. Trimming took 6 bases from V and 10 from J, leaving 19 bases between them.

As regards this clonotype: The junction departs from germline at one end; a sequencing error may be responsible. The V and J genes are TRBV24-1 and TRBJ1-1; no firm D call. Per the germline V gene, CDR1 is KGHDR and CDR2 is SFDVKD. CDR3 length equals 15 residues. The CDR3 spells CTTSDFGKRNTEAFF. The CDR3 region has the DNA TGTACCACCAGTGATTTTGGCAAGCGGAACACTGAAGCTTTCTTT.

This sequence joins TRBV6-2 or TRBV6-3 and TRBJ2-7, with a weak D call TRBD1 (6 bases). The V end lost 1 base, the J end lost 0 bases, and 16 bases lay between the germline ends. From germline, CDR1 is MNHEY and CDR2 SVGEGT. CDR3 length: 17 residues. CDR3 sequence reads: CASSYYPDRSSSYEQYF. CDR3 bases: TGTGCCAGCAGTTACTACCCCGACAGGTCAAGCTCCTACGAGCAGTACTTC.

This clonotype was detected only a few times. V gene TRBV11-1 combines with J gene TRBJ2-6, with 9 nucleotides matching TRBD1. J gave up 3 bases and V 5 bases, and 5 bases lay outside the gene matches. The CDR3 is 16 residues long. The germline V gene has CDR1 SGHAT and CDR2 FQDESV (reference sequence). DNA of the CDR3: TGTGCCAGCAGCACGGGACAGGGCTTTGGGGCCAACGTCCTGACTTTC. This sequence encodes CASSTGQGFGANVLTF.

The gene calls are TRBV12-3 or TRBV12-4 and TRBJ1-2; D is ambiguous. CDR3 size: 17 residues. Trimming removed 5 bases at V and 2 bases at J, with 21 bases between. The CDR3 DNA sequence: TGTGCCAGCAGTCCCCCTAACAAGGTGGGCCGAAACTATGGCTACACCTTC. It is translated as CASSPPNKVGRNYGYTF.